This T cell receptor beta chain derives from a study of blood T cell repertoires in COVID-19. Looking at the study overall: COVID-19 samples from acute and convalescent phases originated in the United States, Italy and Spain. T cells, B-cell-depleted T cells, or PBMCs supplied cDNA or gDNA.

Followed over time, Seattle patients had been enrolled while infection was active. V lost 6 bases to trimming and J lost 1 base, with 12 bases between them. This CDR3 comprises 14 residues. Germline CDR1 MDHEN, CDR2 SYDVKM. Measured with immunoSEQ multiplex PCR; TCRdb has only the in-frame clones, and not every one. The profile shows just under 45,000 clones, approximately 87% of them singletons. The sequence derives from a man in his forties with COVID-19, enrolled during active disease. Input material: peripheral blood. The genes are TRBV28 and TRBJ1-1; D is ambiguous. The CDR3 sequence is CASREFGGNTEAFF. In nucleotides, the CDR3 is TGTGCCAGCAGAGAGTTTGGAGGGAACACTGAAGCTTTCTTT.